The 20 T cell receptor beta chains below come from one sample, sequenced in a study of T cells after posttransplantation cyclophosphamide. Assay used: immunoSEQ multiplex PCR; TCRdb lists only in-frame clones, some missing. The data hold tens of thousands of clones, with roughly 84% observed a single time. Sample: PBMCs. The origin of the receptors is a young man with a blood cancer, CMV-positive, and with a related stem cell donor.

The V and J genes are TRBV7-2 and TRBJ2-1; D is possibly TRBD2 (5 bases). Germline CDR1 and CDR2: SGHTA and FQGNSA. The CDR3 runs to 15 residues. V lost 6 bases, J lost 3 bases, and 15 bases lay in between. CDR3 sequence: CASSNAGRLYNEQFF. The CDR3 nucleotides read TGTGCCAGCAGTAATGCGGGCAGACTCTACAATGAGCAGTTCTTC.

The rearrangement uses TRBV19 and TRBJ2-1, with 9 bases aligning to TRBD2. V lost 7 bases, J lost 5 bases, and 9 bases stayed unmatched. The CDR3 is 15 residues long. The germline CDR1 and CDR2 sequences are LNHDA and SQIVND (reference sequence). Here the CDR3 reads CASTPATSGNNEQFF. The CDR3 DNA reads TGTGCCAGTACCCCGGCGACTAGCGGTAACAATGAGCAGTTCTTC.

The chain joins TRBV4-3 to TRBJ2-1, with 8 bases matching TRBD1. From germline, CDR1 is LGHNA and CDR2 YSLEER. V lost 3 bases and J lost 4; bases outside the gene matches: 14. The CDR3 has 18 amino acids. This CDR3 is CASSHILTGTGGYNEQFF. The CDR3 DNA sequence: TGCGCCAGCAGCCATATCCTAACGGGGACAGGAGGTTACAATGAGCAGTTCTTC.

The chain links TRBV7-8 to TRBJ1-2; D might be TRBD1 (6 bases). Germline-derived CDR1 and CDR2 are SGHVS and FQNEAQ. The CDR3 runs 14 residues. The ends were cut back, 0 bases at V and 8 bases at J, with 13 bases in the middle. CDR3 in amino acids: CASSLAYRAGGYTF. The CDR3 region has the DNA TGTGCCAGCAGCTTAGCGTACAGGGCAGGGGGCTACACCTTC.

This clone was seen repeatedly, ten times or more. The chain combines TRBV6-1 with TRBJ2-5; TRBD2 agrees at 7 bases. Germline V lookup: CDR1 MNHNS, CDR2 SASEGT. The CDR3 totals 16 residues. The V gene end was trimmed by 0 bases and the J gene end by 7 bases; junction bases not matched to a gene: 11. The CDR3: CASSEAGEGPMGTQYF. The CDR3 DNA sequence: TGTGCCAGCAGTGAAGCCGGGGAGGGGCCGATGGGGACCCAGTACTTC.

The chain recombines TRBV11-2 with TRBJ1-2, with D perhaps matching TRBD1 (6 bases). The CDR3 extends over 14 amino acids. Germline CDR1 and CDR2: SGHAT and FQNNGV. V was trimmed by 7 bases and J by 4 bases, leaving 16 bases between them. The CDR3 nucleotides read TGTGCCAGCAACCCCAGGGGACCCTCCTATGGCTACACCTTC. It specifies CASNPRGPSYGYTF. The whole variable domain, remainder taken from reference TRBV11-2 and TRBJ1-2, is EAGVAQSPRYKIIEKRQSVAFWCNPISGHATLYWYQQILGQGPKLLIQFQNNGVVDDSQLPKDRFSAERLKGVDSTLKIQPAKLEDSAVYLCASNPRGPSYGYTFGSGTRLTVV.

This rearrangement joins TRBV28 to TRBJ2-1, with D possibly being TRBD2 (5 bases). The CDR3 consists of 15 residues. V was clipped by 5 bases and J by 6 bases, with 17 bases between them. Germline CDR1 and CDR2: MDHEN and SYDVKM. The CDR3 is CASSPRGRTSNEQFF. The CDR3 DNA reads TGTGCCAGCAGTCCCCGGGGTCGGACTTCCAATGAGCAGTTCTTC. Full variable domain (outside the CDR3, taken from reference TRBV28 and TRBJ2-1): DVKVTQSSRYLVKRTGEKVFLECVQDMDHENMFWYRQDPGLGLRLIYFSYDVKMKEKGDIPEGYSVSREKKERFSLILESASTNQTSMYLCASSPRGRTSNEQFFGPGTRLTVL.

The rearrangement uses TRBV19 and TRBJ1-2; 7 bases agree with TRBD1. The V segment lost 8 bases and the J segment 5 bases; nucleotides outside the gene matches: 14. The CDR3 contains 15 residues. CDR1 is LNHDA, CDR2 SQIVND, per germline (reference sequence). The chain's CDR3 is CASRPPGQPQYGYTF. CDR3 nucleotides: TGTGCCAGTCGACCCCCGGGACAGCCGCAATATGGCTACACCTTC.

This chain connects TRBV5-1 to TRBJ1-2; tentatively, D is TRBD1 (6 bases). The CDR3 covers 15 residues. Germline CDR1 reads SGHRS; CDR2 reads YFSETQ. With 0 bases removed from V and 4 bases from J, the gap between germline ends came to 13 bases. Here the CDR3 DNA reads TGCGCCAGCAGCTTGGGCGCGGACAGCCGCTATGGCTACACCTTC. Amino acids: CASSLGADSRYGYTF. The full variable domain, rest sourced from reference TRBV5-1 and TRBJ1-2, is KAGVTQTPRYLIKTRGQQVTLSCSPISGHRSVSWYQQTPGQGLQFLFEYFSETQRNKGNFPGRFSGRQFSNSRSEMNVSTLELGDSALYLCASSLGADSRYGYTFGSGTRLTVV.

The CDR3 coding sequence is TGTGCCAGTAGTAAAACGGACAGGGGGCGGTCTGGGGCCAACGTCCTGACTTTC. It translates to CASSKTDRGRSGANVLTF. The chain uses TRBV19 and TRBJ2-6; 11 bases map to TRBD1. The V gene end was trimmed by 4 bases and the J gene end by 1 base; junction bases not matched to a gene: 6. This CDR3 is built from 18 residues. Per the germline V gene, CDR1 is LNHDA and CDR2 is SQIVND (reference sequence).

V is TRBV9 and J is TRBJ2-1, with 12 bases that match TRBD2. The CDR3 spans 17 residues. Per germline, CDR1 SGDLS and CDR2 YYNGEE. V trimming: 2 bases; J trimming: 7 bases; junction bases outside the gene matches: 10. The CDR3: CASSVGLAGGPGNEQFF. CDR3 sequence (DNA): TGTGCCAGCAGCGTCGGGCTAGCGGGAGGGCCGGGTAATGAGCAGTTCTTC.

A single count supports this clone. V and J are TRBV5-6 and TRBJ2-7; 7 bases map to TRBD1. The CDR3 spans 13 residues. V shed 0 bases and J 5 bases; nucleotides not matched to a gene: 2. CDR1 and CDR2 from the germline V gene are SGHDT and YYEEEE. The CDR3 spells CASSLDRGHEQYF. The CDR3, as DNA: TGTGCCAGCAGCTTGGACAGGGGCCACGAGCAGTACTTC.

CDR3: CASSQDMGLAYEQYF. The CDR3 coding sequence is TGCGCCAGCAGCCAAGATATGGGACTAGCCTACGAGCAGTACTTC. The rearrangement joins TRBV4-1 to TRBJ2-7; 8 bases agree with TRBD2. The CDR3 sequence is 15 residues long. V shed 0 bases, J shed 2 bases, and the junction held 3 bases outside the gene matches. Germline V CDR1 and CDR2: MGHRA, YSYEKL.

The chain is built from TRBV6-6 and TRBJ2-2; 8 nucleotides agree with TRBD1. CDR1 and CDR2 (germline): MNHNY, SVGAGI (reference sequence). This CDR3 is 16 amino acids long. V shed 6 bases, J shed 4 bases, and the junction held 10 bases outside the gene matches. The CDR3 region is CASRNSQGAGTGELFF. DNA for the CDR3: TGTGCCAGCAGGAATTCGCAGGGGGCTGGCACCGGGGAGCTGTTTTTT.

This clone was detected only once. The V and J genes are TRBV25-1 and TRBJ1-3; TRBD1 matches 8 bases. The CDR3 totals 18 residues. CDR1 and CDR2 (germline): MGHDK, SYGVNS. V lost 1 base, J lost 4 bases, and 12 bases stayed unmatched. Written as DNA, the CDR3 is TGTGCCAGCAGTGAATTGGGACAGGCCCAGGATTCCGGAAACACCATATATTTT. Protein product: CASSELGQAQDSGNTIYF.

The V and J genes are TRBV11-2 and TRBJ2-2; 7 nucleotides align to TRBD1. The CDR3 spans 16 residues. The ends lost 3 bases at V and 0 bases at J; junction bases unmatched: 4. From germline, CDR1 is SGHAT and CDR2 FQNNGV. Written as DNA, the CDR3 is TGTGCCAGCAGCTTTATAGGGGGCGCGAACACCGGGGAGCTGTTTTTT. Amino acid sequence: CASSFIGGANTGELFF.

The V call is TRBV2, the J call TRBJ2-5, with D unclear. Between the trimmed V and J ends, which lost 3 bases and 0 bases, there was a span of 11 bases. Germline V gives CDR1 SNHLY, CDR2 FYNNEI. The CDR3 sequence is 15 residues long. CDR3 in DNA: TGTGCCAGCAGTGAGGCCAGGATGTACCAAGAGACCCAGTACTTC. The encoded protein is CASSEARMYQETQYF.

This chain uses TRBV18 with TRBJ2-1; TRBD2 matches at 8 bases. The CDR3 contains 16 residues. With 0 bases clipped from V and 2 bases from J, the junction kept 3 bases outside the gene matches. Germline CDR1 is KGHSH and CDR2 is LQKENI. The CDR3 protein is CASSPPGGRTYNEQFF. Written as DNA, the CDR3 is TGTGCCAGCTCACCACCGGGCGGGAGGACCTACAATGAGCAGTTCTTC.

This sequence joins TRBV6-5 and TRBJ1-2; TRBD1 matches 11 bases. In germline, CDR1 is MNHEY, CDR2 SVGAGI. Trimming at V came to 6 bases and at J to 3 bases, leaving 3 bases not matched to a gene. This CDR3 is 14 amino acids long. In DNA, the CDR3 is TGTGCCAGCAGCCGGACAGGGGGCCACTATGGCTACACCTTC. Encoded protein: CASSRTGGHYGYTF.

The chain carries TRBV2 and TRBJ1-5; possible D gene TRBD1, 6 bases. CDR3 length equals 17 residues. Germline CDR1 SNHLY, CDR2 FYNNEI. V lost 8 bases and J lost 3, with 23 bases in between. The CDR3 region has the DNA TGTGCCAGCGGGGGTGATCAGGGGCCCTTACCCAATCAGCCCCAGCATTTT. Its protein product is CASGGDQGPLPNQPQHF.